The TCR delta chain under discussion was sequenced for a study of gamma-delta T cells after stem cell transplantation. TCRdb re-called the RT-PCR reads via CATT. The repertoire holds approximately 4,200 delta-chain clones, with around 2% as singletons. This clone was observed a few times. A read error is possible here, since a much larger clone lies one base away. The sample contains more than one DNA sequence encoding this CDR3. Sequencing input: gamma-delta T cells. The clonotype originates from a human donor. It is not recorded whose cells these are; they may come from a transplant donor.

The chain's CDR3 is CACDTLGAEGYTDKLIF. CDR3 nucleotides: TGTGCCTGTGACACTCTGGGGGCAGAAGGATACACCGATAAACTCATCTTT. This chain links TRDV2 with TRDJ1; 7 bases fit TRDD3. The CDR3 length is 17 residues. V trimming: 1 base; J trimming: 0 bases; junction bases outside the gene matches: 10. Germline CDR1 reads GEAIGNYY; CDR2 reads EKD.